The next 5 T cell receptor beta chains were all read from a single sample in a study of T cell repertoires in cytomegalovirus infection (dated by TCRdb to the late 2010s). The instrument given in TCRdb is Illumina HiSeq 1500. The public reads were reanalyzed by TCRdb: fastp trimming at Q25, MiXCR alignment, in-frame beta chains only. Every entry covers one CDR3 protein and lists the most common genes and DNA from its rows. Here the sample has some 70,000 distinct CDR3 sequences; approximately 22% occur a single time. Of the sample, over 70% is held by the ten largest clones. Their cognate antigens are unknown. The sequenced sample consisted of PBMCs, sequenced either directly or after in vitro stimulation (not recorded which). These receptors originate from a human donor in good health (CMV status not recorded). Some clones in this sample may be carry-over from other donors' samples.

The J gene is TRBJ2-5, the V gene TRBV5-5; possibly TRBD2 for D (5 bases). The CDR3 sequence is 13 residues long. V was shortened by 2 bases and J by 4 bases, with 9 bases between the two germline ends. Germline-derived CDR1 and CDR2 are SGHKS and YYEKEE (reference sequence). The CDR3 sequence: CASSLRDRETQYF. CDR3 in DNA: TGTGCCAGCAGCTTACGGGATCGAGAGACCCAGTACTTC.

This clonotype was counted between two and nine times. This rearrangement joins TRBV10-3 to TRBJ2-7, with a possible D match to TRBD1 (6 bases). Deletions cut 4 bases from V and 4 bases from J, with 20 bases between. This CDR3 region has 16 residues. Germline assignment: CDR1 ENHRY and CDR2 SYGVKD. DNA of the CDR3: TGTGCCATCAGTGCTTTACAGGGCCCACGGGCTTACGAGCAGTACTTC. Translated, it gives CAISALQGPRAYEQYF.

CDR3 region: CASSSLTVYGEQFF. CDR3 DNA sequence: TGTGCCAGCAGCTCCCTAACGGTGTACGGGGAGCAGTTCTTC. The rearrangement uses TRBV7-9 and TRBJ2-1; the D is unclear. This CDR3 is 14 amino acids long. Germline V lookup: CDR1 SEHNR, CDR2 FQNEAQ (reference sequence). V gave up 4 bases and J gave up 10 bases, with 17 bases separating them.

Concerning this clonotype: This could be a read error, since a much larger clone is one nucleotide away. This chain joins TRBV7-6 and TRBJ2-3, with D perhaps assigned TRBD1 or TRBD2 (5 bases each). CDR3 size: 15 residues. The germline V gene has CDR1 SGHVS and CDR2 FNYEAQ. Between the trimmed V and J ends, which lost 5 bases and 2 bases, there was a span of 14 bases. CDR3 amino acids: CASSKAVGTTDTQYF. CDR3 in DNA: TGTGCCAGCAGCAAAGCTGTGGGGACCACAGATACGCAGTATTTT. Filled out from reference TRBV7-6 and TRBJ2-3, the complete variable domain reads GAGVSQSPRYKVTKRGQDVALRCDPISGHVSLYWYRQALGQGPEFLTYFNYEAQQDKSGLPNDRFSAERPEGSISTLTIQRTEQRDSAMYRCASSKAVGTTDTQYFGPGTRLTVL.

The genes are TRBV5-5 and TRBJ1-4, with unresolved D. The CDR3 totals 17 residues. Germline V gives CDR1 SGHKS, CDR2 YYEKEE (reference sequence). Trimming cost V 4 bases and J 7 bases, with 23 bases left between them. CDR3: CASSPRPEEVIVEKLFF. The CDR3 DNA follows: TGTGCCAGCAGCCCCCGACCGGAGGAGGTTATTGTTGAAAAACTGTTTTTT.